The sequence of this T cell receptor (beta chain) was determined in a study of beta chain features in type 1 diabetes (dated by TCRdb to 2016 to 2019). Regarding the research as a whole: Mean age, gender distribution, total cell number and subset yield did not differ between patients and healthy donors. Across all samples, around 99 million sorted cells were examined, and cell number per subset correlated strongly with RNA yield. In the study, recently diagnosed type 1 diabetes patients and matched healthy donors were compared on the TCRB repertoires of their sorted circulating CD4+ T cell subsets. Regulatory and stem cell-like memory subsets were obtained from only 8 patients and roughly eight healthy donors, while naive and central memory subsets were obtained from all 30 or so donors.

Each donor gave one peripheral blood draw, approximately 110 mL on average, collected into heparinised tubes. A BD FACSAria II and a panel including CD45RO, CCR7, CD25, CD127, CD95 and CD27 were used to sort naive, central memory, regulatory and stem cell-like memory CD4+ T cells. Purity was above 95% for every sorted population. Right away, PBMCs were isolated by Lymphoprep density gradient centrifugation and were stained directly, with no culture step. So that batch effects would be minimized, each experiment stained and sorted samples in pairs, pairing one healthy donor with one patient. The High Capacity cDNA Reverse Transcription Kit was used to reverse transcribe all of the isolated RNA, meaning that expressed TCRB transcripts were what got sequenced. Naive, central memory and regulatory T cell samples underwent deep immunoSEQ sequencing, averaging around 4 million total reads per sample. Sorted cells were lysed in RLT buffer and RNA was extracted with DNase-treated RNeasy Micro or Mini kits, depending on cell number. Each cell subset was processed separately to prevent cross-contamination, with patient and healthy donor samples processed together. The immunoSEQ multiplex PCR was used to amplify TCRB sequences from cDNA, yielding 87-bp fragments that span the CDR3 region. The amplicons were sequenced using the Illumina HiSeq platform. Turning to the authors' computational methods: Synthetic template baselines were used to correct PCR bias computationally, reads within Hamming distance 2 were collapsed, and singletons that could not be merged were discarded. By aligning reads against IMGT, V, D and J genes, CDR3 length, and insertions or deletions at six rearrangement sites were assigned. Clonotype counts were normalized to sorted cell number within each subset before computing true diversity and Gini coefficients with the tcR R package. The overlap coefficient, calculated on TCRB nucleotide sequences, was used to measure repertoire sharing. As a proxy for the pre-selection repertoire, out-of-frame TCRB sequences from naive cells were analyzed. The source is immuneACCESS, and TCRdb retained only in-frame sequences with V and J called. Part of the clones is not carried over; for the studies checked, unresolved V genes explain less than half of this, and the remainder is unexplained. V and J calls plus clone size are reproduced from that table; the DNA served to infer D and trimming. This sample has a few hundred thousand clones in its table, and about 23% of those were observed once. Around 0.013% of the sample is in the top ten clones.

Points the paper makes about the study in general: Naive, central memory and regulatory TCRB repertoires appeared to be more similar among patients than among healthy donors. Because cDNA rather than genomic DNA was sequenced, highly expressing activated cells could have been over-represented, although no difference in activation and CD3 levels was found between groups. Type 1 diabetes patients showed a moderate but significant shortening of TCRB CDR3 length in all four CD4+ subsets. At VDJ recombination sites, patients with type 1 diabetes made fewer insertions and deleted more nucleotides, a pattern implying thymic rearrangement abnormalities. Because the HLA sub-analyses included only small numbers of individuals, any influence of HLA type on TCRB rearrangement was left unresolved. Shorter templates might have been favored by PCR, but patient and control samples were amplified and corrected together, so both groups would have been affected equally by any skew.

CDR1 and CDR2, per the germline V gene (reference sequence), are SGHNT and YYREEE. Clipping removes 0 bases from V and 7 bases from J, with 11 as the unmatched junction base count. The CDR3, from cysteine to phenylalanine, totals 16 residues. Solely the CDR3 DNA is kept, with 48 bases framed from the first base. Remarks on this clone: Its binding antigen is unknown. It has no much larger one-base neighbor in the sample; base qualities were not kept.

The clonotype originates from a woman in her 30s with type 1 diabetes. The V gene is TRBV5-4 and the J gene is TRBJ1-1, with 8 bases matching TRBD1. Sequencing input: naive CD4+ T cells from blood. The intended sense of this specimen's cell subset or site label: true naive CD4+ T cells. The CDR3 region has the sequence CASSLAPGQASNEAFF. The sequenced DNA: TGTGCCAGCAGCTTGGCCCCGGGACAGGCAAGTAATGAAGCTTTCTTT.